The 20 T cell receptor beta chains below all came from one sample that was sequenced in a study of blood T cells in healthy people across ages. A second PCR of roughly 7 to 11 cycles used a sample-barcoded 5' primer and a J-beta primer mix. TCRdb reprocessed the 5' RACE reads with MiXCR, giving one entry per CDR3 protein. The table records approximately 1,700,000 distinct CDR3 sequences, 39% of them present only once. The sequenced sample consisted of blood. Source of these receptors: a human donor in good health.

This clonotype was seen a few times. The gene calls are TRBV6-6 and TRBJ2-2; 13 positions agree with TRBD2. Germline V CDR1 and CDR2: MNHNY, SVGAGI (reference sequence). CDR3 length equals 17 residues. The trim removed 5 bases at V and 1 base at J, leaving 4 bases unmatched. CDR3 sequence (DNA): TGTGCCAGCAGTAAGACTAGCGGGGGGCTGAACACCGGGGAGCTGTTTTTT. It encodes CASSKTSGGLNTGELFF.

This clonotype was counted a few times. The chain has TRBV29-1 and TRBJ2-4; D possibly corresponds to TRBD1 (6 bases). The CDR3 spans 13 residues. V lost 5 bases to trimming and J lost 5 bases, with 13 bases between them. CDR1 is SQVTM, CDR2 ANQGSEA, per germline. CDR3 DNA sequence: TGCAGCGTTAAGGGGGTTGCCGAAAACATTCAGTACTTC. Translated, it gives CSVKGVAENIQYF.

This clonotype turned up a few times. The chain is built from TRBV20-1 and TRBJ1-2; the match to TRBD1 covers 9 bases. V shed 0 bases and J 4 bases; nucleotides not matched to a gene: 6. CDR3 size: 15 residues. Germline V gene sequence: CDR1 DFQATT, CDR2 SNEGSKA (reference sequence). CDR3 nucleotide sequence: TGCAGTGCTAGAGATTGGGGACAGGGCGTCTATGGCTACACCTTC. Protein product: CSARDWGQGVYGYTF.

V and J are TRBV6-6 and TRBJ2-3; D may match TRBD1 or TRBD2 (5 bases each). V gave up 2 bases and J gave up 4 bases, with 16 bases separating them. CDR1 is MNHNY, CDR2 SVGAGI, per germline (reference sequence). This CDR3 is 16 amino acids long. DNA for the CDR3: TGTGCCAGCAGTTACCGGGACGGCGTGTTGGCAGATACGCAGTATTTT. This encodes CASSYRDGVLADTQYF.

This chain joins TRBV29-1 and TRBJ1-2; D remains ambiguous. This CDR3 spans 13 amino acids. V lost 2 bases and J lost 2, with 9 bases in between. CDR1 and CDR2 from the germline V gene are SQVTM and ANQGSEA. CDR3 sequence: CSVEQVTNYGYTF. The CDR3 DNA reads TGCAGCGTTGAACAGGTCACAAACTATGGCTACACCTTC.

This clonotype was seen ten or more times. The chain has TRBV6-2 or TRBV6-3 and TRBJ1-5; D is possibly TRBD1 (6 bases). The CDR3 covers 16 residues. V was shortened by 6 bases and J by 0 bases, with 15 bases between the two germline ends. CDR1 is MNHEY and CDR2 is SVGEGT in the germline V gene. The CDR3: CASRSPQGYSNQPQHF. The CDR3 DNA sequence: TGTGCCAGCAGAAGTCCACAGGGTTATAGCAATCAGCCCCAGCATTTT.

This clonotype was recorded a few times. V gene TRBV29-1 combines with J gene TRBJ1-4, with a tentative D call TRBD1 (6 bases). The V and J ends lost 4 bases and 7 bases respectively, with 13 bases between them. This CDR3 spans 13 amino acids. Germline values: CDR1 SQVTM, CDR2 ANQGSEA. The CDR3, as DNA: TGCAGCGTTGTATACGGGGGCGGTGAAAAACTGTTTTTT. Protein product: CSVVYGGGEKLFF.

This clonotype was seen only a few times. As DNA, the CDR3 is TGCGCCAGCAGCCTAGGAGTCTCTCTGGACAGTCCCAACGGGCAGTACTTC. It encodes CASSLGVSLDSPNGQYF. The genes are TRBV4-3 and TRBJ2-7, with D perhaps matching TRBD1 (6 bases). V lost 4 bases to trimming and J lost 9 bases, with 28 bases between them. CDR1 and CDR2 from the germline V gene are LGHNA and YSLEER. CDR3 length: 17 amino acids.

V usage is TRBV3-1 and J usage is TRBJ2-7, with D tentatively TRBD2 (5 bases). Per the germline V gene, CDR1 is LGHDT and CDR2 is YNNKEL (reference sequence). V lost 4 bases to trimming and J lost 9 bases, with 13 bases between them. This CDR3 has 12 amino acids. This chain's CDR3 is CASSLLLGGQYF. The CDR3 nucleotides read TGTGCCAGCAGCCTACTACTAGGTGGGCAGTACTTC.

This clonotype has more than one count but fewer than ten. A much bigger clone sits one base away, suggesting this may be a read error. The genes are TRBV5-1 and TRBJ2-1, with TRBD2 identical over 7 bases. This CDR3 contains 14 residues. In germline, CDR1 is SGHRS, CDR2 YFSETQ. The CDR3 spells CVSCRDYNYNEQFF. The CDR3 DNA reads as TGCGTCAGCTGCCGGGACTACAATTACAATGAGCAGTTCTTC.

This clonotype was counted a few times. V usage is TRBV7-2 and J usage is TRBJ2-5, with D possibly TRBD1 on 7 matching bases. CDR1 is SGHTA and CDR2 is FQGNSA in the germline V gene. V was pared by 3 bases and J by 5 bases, with 19 bases between. This CDR3 has 16 amino acids. The CDR3 is CASSFPSQGGKETQYF. The CDR3 coding sequence is TGTGCCAGCAGCTTCCCCAGTCAGGGGGGAAAGGAGACCCAGTACTTC. Variable domain in full (rest from reference TRBV7-2 and TRBJ2-5): GAGVSQSPSNKVTEKGKDVELRCDPISGHTALYWYRQSLGQGLEFLIYFQGNSAPDKSGLPSDRFSAERTGGSVSTLTIQRTQQEDSAVYLCASSFPSQGGKETQYFGPGTRLLVL.

The V and J genes are TRBV7-2 and TRBJ1-4; D possibly corresponds to TRBD1 (5 bases). CDR3 length: 14 residues. Trimming shortened V by 2 bases and J by 4 bases, and 8 bases separated the two germline ends. Per the germline V gene, CDR1 is SGHTA and CDR2 is FQGNSA. The CDR3 region has the DNA TGTGCCAGCAGCTTACGGGGGTTTAATGAAAAACTGTTTTTT. Its protein product is CASSLRGFNEKLFF.

The CDR3 is CSARVQGNSRYGYTF. The CDR3 DNA sequence: TGCAGTGCTAGAGTGCAGGGAAACTCTCGCTATGGCTACACCTTC. The chain links TRBV20-1 to TRBJ1-2; TRBD1 might be the D (5 bases). Germline CDR1 reads DFQATT; CDR2 reads SNEGSKA (reference sequence). V gave up 1 base and J gave up 4 bases, with 16 bases separating them. The CDR3 is made up of 15 amino acids.

The chain uses TRBV10-3 and TRBJ2-7, with a possible D match to TRBD2 (6 bases). CDR3 size: 13 residues. Germline CDR1 reads ENHRY; CDR2 reads SYGVKD. The CDR3 sequence: CTTGSGGSYEQYF. The CDR3 coding sequence is TGTACCACCGGATCCGGGGGCTCCTACGAGCAGTACTTC.

The chain employs TRBV5-1 and TRBJ2-6; D is possibly TRBD1 (6 bases). In germline, CDR1 is SGHRS, CDR2 YFSETQ. Trimming removed 0 bases at V and 4 bases at J, with 14 bases between. The CDR3 totals 17 residues. The CDR3 bases are TGCGCCAGCAGCTTGGATTTTAGGGGGACCGGGGCCAACGTCCTGACTTTC. Protein: CASSLDFRGTGANVLTF.

This clonotype was counted between two and nine times. The J gene is TRBJ2-4, the V gene TRBV7-9, with D possibly being TRBD2 (6 bases). The J call is in doubt because the DNA end fits TRBJ2-7 better. This CDR3 is built from 14 residues. Germline V lookup: CDR1 SEHNR, CDR2 FQNEAQ (reference sequence). In nucleotides, the CDR3 is TGTGCCAGCAGACCCGGGACGGGGGTTTACGAGCAGTACTTC. Residues: CASRPGTGVYEQYF.

The chain combines TRBV7-9 with TRBJ2-1; D may correspond to TRBD1 or TRBD2 (6 bases each). V lost 1 base to trimming and J lost 6 bases, with 13 bases between them. Germline assignment: CDR1 SEHNR and CDR2 FQNEAQ (reference sequence). The CDR3 sequence is 15 residues long. For the CDR3, the DNA is TGTGCCAGCAGCTTAGGCCGGGGGCGAGGCAATGAGCAGTTCTTC. Its protein product is CASSLGRGRGNEQFF. The full variable domain, rest sourced from reference TRBV7-9 and TRBJ2-1, is DTGVSQNPRHKITKRGQNVTFRCDPISEHNRLYWYRQTLGQGPEFLTYFQNEAQLEKSRLLSDRFSAERPKGSFSTLEIQRTEQGDSAMYLCASSLGRGRGNEQFFGPGTRLTVL.

Remarks on this clonotype: A much larger clone lies a single base off, so this may be a read error. The chain combines TRBV28 with TRBJ2-7; unclear D gene. TRBJ2-4 matches the DNA end more closely, so the J call is doubtful. The CDR3 consists of 14 residues. From germline, CDR1 is MDHEN and CDR2 SYDVKM. The CDR3 DNA reads as TGTGCCGGCAGTCCGATTAGTCCTCGCGACATTCAGTACTTC. It is translated as CAGSPISPRDIQYF.

This chain connects TRBV5-1 to TRBJ1-6; a weak D match, TRBD1 (5 bases). The germline V and J ends were trimmed by 2 bases and 7 bases, with 19 bases remaining between them. The CDR3 consists of 17 residues. Germline lookup yields CDR1 SGHRS and CDR2 YFSETQ. CDR3 DNA: TGCGCCAGCAGCTTCAAATTGCTCGGGGCTTCAAATTCACCCCTCCACTTT. As protein: CASSFKLLGASNSPLHF.

This rearrangement joins TRBV5-1 to TRBJ2-5; D is perhaps TRBD1 or TRBD2 (5 bases each). V shed 3 bases and J shed 2 bases, with 23 bases lying between them. The CDR3 is 18 residues long. CDR1 and CDR2 (germline): SGHRS, YFSETQ. The CDR3 DNA reads as TGCGCCAGCAGCTCTAGGCCCACCGGGGCAGGAGGTCAAGAGACCCAGTACTTC. This gives the protein CASSSRPTGAGGQETQYF.